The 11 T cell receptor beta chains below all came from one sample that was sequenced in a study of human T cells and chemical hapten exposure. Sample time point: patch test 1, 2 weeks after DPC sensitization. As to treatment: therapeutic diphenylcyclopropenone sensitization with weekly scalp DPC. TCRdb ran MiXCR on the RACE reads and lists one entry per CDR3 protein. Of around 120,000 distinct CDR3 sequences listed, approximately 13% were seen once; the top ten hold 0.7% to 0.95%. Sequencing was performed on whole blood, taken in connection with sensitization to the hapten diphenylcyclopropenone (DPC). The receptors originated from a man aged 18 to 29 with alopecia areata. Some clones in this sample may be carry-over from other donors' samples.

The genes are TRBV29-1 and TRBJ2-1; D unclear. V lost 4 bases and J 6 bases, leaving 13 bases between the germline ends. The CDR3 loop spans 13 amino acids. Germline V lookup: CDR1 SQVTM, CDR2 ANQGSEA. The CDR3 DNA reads TGCAGCGTTGCCGGACGGGTATCCAATGAGCAGTTCTTC. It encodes CSVAGRVSNEQFF.

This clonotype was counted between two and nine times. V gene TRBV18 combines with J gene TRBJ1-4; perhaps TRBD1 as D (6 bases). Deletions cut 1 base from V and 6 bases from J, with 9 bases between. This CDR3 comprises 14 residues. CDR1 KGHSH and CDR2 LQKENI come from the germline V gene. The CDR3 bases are TGTGCCAGCTCACCACTACAGGGCGATGAAAAACTGTTTTTT. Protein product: CASSPLQGDEKLFF.

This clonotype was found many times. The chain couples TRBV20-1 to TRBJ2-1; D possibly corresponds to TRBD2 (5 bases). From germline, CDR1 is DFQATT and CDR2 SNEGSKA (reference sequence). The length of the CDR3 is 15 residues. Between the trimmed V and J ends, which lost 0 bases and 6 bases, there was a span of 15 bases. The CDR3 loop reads CSARDPGGGFNEQFF. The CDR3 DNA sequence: TGCAGTGCTAGAGATCCCGGAGGTGGCTTCAATGAGCAGTTCTTC.

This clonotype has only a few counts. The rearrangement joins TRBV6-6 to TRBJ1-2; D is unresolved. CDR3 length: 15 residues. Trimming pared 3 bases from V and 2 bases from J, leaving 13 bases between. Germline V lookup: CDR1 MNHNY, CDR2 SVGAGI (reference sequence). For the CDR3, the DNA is TGTGCCAGCAGTTATGCGGCAGAAACAAACTATGGCTACACCTTC. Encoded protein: CASSYAAETNYGYTF.

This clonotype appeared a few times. CDR3 in DNA: TGTGCCAGCAGCCAAGAAGGCGGACCGGGAGAAAAACTGTTTTTT. Translating gives CASSQEGGPGEKLFF. The chain recombines TRBV14 with TRBJ1-4; unclear D gene. The CDR3 extends over 15 amino acids. CDR1 SGHDN and CDR2 FVKESK come from the germline V gene. Trimming left V 0 bases short and J 8 bases short, with 13 bases between.

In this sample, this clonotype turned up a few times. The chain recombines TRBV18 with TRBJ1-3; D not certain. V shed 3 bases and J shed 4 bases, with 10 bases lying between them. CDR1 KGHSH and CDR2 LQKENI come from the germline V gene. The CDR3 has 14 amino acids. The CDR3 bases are TGTGCCAGCTCACCTGACGGCGGCGGAAACACCATATATTTT. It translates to CASSPDGGGNTIYF.

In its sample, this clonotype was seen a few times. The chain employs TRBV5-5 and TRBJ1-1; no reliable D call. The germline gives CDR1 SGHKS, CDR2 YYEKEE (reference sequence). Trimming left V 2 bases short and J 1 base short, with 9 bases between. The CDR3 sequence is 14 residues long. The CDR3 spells CASSLERANTEAFF. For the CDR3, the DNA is TGTGCCAGCAGCTTAGAGCGCGCGAACACTGAAGCTTTCTTT.

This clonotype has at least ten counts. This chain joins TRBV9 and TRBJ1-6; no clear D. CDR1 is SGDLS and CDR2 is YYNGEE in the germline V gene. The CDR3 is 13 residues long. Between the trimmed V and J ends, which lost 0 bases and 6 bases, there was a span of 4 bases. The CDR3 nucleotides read TGTGCCAGCAGCGTAGGGGTTAATTCACCCCTCCACTTT. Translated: CASSVGVNSPLHF.

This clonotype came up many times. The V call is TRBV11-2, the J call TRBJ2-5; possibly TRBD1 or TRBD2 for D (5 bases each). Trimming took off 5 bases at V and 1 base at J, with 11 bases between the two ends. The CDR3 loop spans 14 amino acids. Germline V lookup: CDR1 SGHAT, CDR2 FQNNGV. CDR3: CASSPGPGQETQYF. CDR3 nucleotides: TGTGCCAGCAGCCCGGGGCCCGGCCAAGAGACCCAGTACTTC.

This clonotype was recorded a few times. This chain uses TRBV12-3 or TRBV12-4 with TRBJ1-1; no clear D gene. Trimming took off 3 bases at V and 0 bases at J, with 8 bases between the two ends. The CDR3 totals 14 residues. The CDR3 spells CASSFGSLNTEAFF. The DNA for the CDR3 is TGTGCCAGCAGTTTTGGCAGCTTGAACACTGAAGCTTTCTTT.

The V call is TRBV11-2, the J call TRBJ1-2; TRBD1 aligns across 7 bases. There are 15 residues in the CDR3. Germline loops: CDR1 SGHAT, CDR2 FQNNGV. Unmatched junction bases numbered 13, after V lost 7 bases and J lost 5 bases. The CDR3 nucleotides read TGTGCCAGCACCATAGAGGAGACAGGGTCTTATGGCTACACCTTC. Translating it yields CASTIEETGSYGYTF.